This T cell receptor beta chain emerged from a study of vaccination and CD4 T cells after COVID-19. About the research overall: Overlapping SARS-CoV-2, HCoV-NL63, HCoV-OC43 and HCoV-229E spike peptides were used to stimulate cells.

The CDR3 extends over 15 amino acids. CDR1 is MNHNS and CDR2 is SASEGT in the germline V gene. V shed 7 bases and J shed 2 bases, with 17 bases lying between them. Remarks on this clonotype: The antigen is not known.

Study results and limitations: The authors identified 304 of 307 vaccine-specific clones in convalescent patients as spike mono-reactive.

Treatment described: approximately 9-day PBMC culture with coronavirus spike peptide pools or control peptides (ViraFEST assay). Sequencing of the DNA from cultured CD4+ T cells was carried out with the Oncomine TCR Beta short-read assay. TCRdb fed the PCR reads into MiXCR, producing one record per CDR3 protein. The sample holds some 16,000 distinct CDR3 sequences, 30% to 45% seen once. The TCR sequence derives from a human donor with COVID-19. Sequencing used cultured CD4+ T cells from blood. The chain joins TRBV6-1 to TRBJ2-5; a possible D gene is TRBD1 (5 bases). CDR3 in DNA: TGTGCCAGCATCAGATTGGTGCAGGGTCAAGAGACCCAGTACTTC. Translating gives CASIRLVQGQETQYF.